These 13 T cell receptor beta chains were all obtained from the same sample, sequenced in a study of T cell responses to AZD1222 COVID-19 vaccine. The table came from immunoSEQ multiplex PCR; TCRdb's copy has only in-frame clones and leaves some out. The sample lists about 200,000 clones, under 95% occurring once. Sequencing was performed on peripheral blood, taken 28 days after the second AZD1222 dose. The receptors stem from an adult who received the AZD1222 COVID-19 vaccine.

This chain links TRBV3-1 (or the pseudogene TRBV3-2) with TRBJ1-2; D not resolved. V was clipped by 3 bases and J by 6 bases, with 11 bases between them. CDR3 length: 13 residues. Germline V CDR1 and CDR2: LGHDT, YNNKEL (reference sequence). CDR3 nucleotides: TGTGCCAGCAGCCACGGCACAGACAATGGCTACACCTTC. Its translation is CASSHGTDNGYTF.

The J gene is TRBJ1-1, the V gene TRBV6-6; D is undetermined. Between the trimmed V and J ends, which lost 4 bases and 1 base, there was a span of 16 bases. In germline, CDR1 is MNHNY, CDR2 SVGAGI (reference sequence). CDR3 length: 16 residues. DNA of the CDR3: TGTGCCAGCAGTTTGGAAACGGGCAGCAGGAACACTGAAGCTTTCTTT. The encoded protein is CASSLETGSRNTEAFF.

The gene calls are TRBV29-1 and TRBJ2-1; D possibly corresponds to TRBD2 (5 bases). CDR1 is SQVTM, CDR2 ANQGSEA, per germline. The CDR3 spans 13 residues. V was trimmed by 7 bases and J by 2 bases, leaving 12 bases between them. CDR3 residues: CSGGSSAYNEQFF. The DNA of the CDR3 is TGCAGCGGTGGTAGTAGCGCCTACAATGAGCAGTTCTTC.

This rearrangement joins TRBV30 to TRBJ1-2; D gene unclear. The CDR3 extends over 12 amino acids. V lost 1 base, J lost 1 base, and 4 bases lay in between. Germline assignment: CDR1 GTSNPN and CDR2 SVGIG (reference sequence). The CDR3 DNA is TGTGCCTGGAGTGGCGGTAACTATGGCTACACCTTC. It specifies CAWSGGNYGYTF. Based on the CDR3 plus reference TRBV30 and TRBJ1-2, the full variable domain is SQTIHQWPATLVQPVGSPLSLECTVEGTSNPNLYWYRQAAGRGLQLLFYSVGIGQISSEVPQNLSASRPQDRQFILSSKKLLLSDSGFYLCAWSGGNYGYTFGSGTRLTVV.

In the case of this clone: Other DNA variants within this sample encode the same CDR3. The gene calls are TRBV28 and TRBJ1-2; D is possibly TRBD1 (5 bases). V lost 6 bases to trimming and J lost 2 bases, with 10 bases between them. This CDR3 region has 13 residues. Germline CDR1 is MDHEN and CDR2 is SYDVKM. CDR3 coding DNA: TGTGCCAGCAGCCCTGGGGGGAACTATGGCTACACCTTC. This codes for CASSPGGNYGYTF.

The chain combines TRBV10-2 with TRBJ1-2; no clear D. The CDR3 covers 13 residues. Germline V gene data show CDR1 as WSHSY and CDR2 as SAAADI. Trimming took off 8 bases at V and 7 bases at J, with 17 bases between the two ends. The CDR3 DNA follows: TGCGCCAGCGGGGAGCCCTATGGAAGTGGCTACACCTTC. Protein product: CASGEPYGSGYTF.

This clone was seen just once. In DNA form, the CDR3 reads TGCGCCAGCAGCTTGGCCGGGGGGCGAGACTACAATGAGCAGTTCTTC. Protein: CASSLAGGRDYNEQFF. J is TRBJ2-1 and V is TRBV5-1, with D perhaps TRBD2 (7 bases). The length of the CDR3 is 16 residues. Germline V CDR1 and CDR2: SGHRS, YFSETQ. Trimming removed 0 bases from V and 3 bases from J, with 13 bases in between.

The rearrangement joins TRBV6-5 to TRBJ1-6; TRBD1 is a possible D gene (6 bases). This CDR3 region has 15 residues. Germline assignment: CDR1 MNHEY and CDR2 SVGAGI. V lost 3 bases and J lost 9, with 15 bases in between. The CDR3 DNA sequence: TGTGCCAGCAGTTATAAGGGGGGCGCGGGTTCACCCCTCCACTTT. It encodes CASSYKGGAGSPLHF.

For the CDR3, the DNA is TGCGCCAGCAGAGAAAGGGACACCGGGGAGCTGTTTTTT. The encoded protein is CASRERDTGELFF. The V and J genes are TRBV10-1 and TRBJ2-2, with no clear D. V lost 6 bases to trimming and J lost 3 bases, with 8 bases between them. The CDR3 is 13 amino acids. The germline CDR1 and CDR2 sequences are WNHNN and SYGVQD (reference sequence).

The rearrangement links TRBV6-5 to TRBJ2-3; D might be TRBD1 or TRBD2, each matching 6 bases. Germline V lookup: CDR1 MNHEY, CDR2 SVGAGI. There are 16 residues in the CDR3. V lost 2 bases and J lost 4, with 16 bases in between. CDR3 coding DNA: TGTGCCAGCAGTTACGGACGCGGGACAAGCTCAGATACGCAGTATTTT. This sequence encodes CASSYGRGTSSDTQYF.

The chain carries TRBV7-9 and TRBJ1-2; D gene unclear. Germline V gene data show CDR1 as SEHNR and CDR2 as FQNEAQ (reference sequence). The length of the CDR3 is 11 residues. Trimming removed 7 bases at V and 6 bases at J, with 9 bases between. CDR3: CASTESDGYTF. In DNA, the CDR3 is TGTGCCAGCACCGAATCAGATGGCTACACCTTC.

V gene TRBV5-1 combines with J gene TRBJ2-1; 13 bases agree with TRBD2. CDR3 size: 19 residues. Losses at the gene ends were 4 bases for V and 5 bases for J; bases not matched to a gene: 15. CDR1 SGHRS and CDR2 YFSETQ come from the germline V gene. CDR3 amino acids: CASSLRLAGGTRGDNEQFF. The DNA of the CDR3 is TGCGCCAGCAGCCTACGACTAGCGGGGGGCACGCGAGGGGACAATGAGCAGTTCTTC. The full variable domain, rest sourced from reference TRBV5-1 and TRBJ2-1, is KAGVTQTPRYLIKTRGQQVTLSCSPISGHRSVSWYQQTPGQGLQFLFEYFSETQRNKGNFPGRFSGRQFSNSRSEMNVSTLELGDSALYLCASSLRLAGGTRGDNEQFFGPGTRLTVL.

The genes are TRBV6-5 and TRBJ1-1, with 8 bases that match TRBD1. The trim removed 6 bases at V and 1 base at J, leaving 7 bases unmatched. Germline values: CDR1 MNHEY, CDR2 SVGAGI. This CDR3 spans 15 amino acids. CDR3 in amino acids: CASSQTDRGNTEAFF. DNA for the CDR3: TGTGCCAGCAGCCAAACCGACAGGGGGAACACTGAAGCTTTCTTT.